Detailed here is one T cell receptor beta chain. This clone's antigen is unknown. The input lacks base qualities; no much larger clone sits a single base away. The source of the sample is a study of T cell responses to AZD1222 COVID-19 vaccine (dated by TCRdb to 2020 to 2023). Turning to the overall study: TCR sequencing covered fewer than 250 trial participants: 200 to 220 given two doses of AZD1222 and about 26 given two doses of MenACWY control vaccine. Trial participants were enrolled by age into subgroups of 18-55, 56-69 and 70-plus years, and roughly 160, 29 and 62 TCR-sequenced participants, respectively, were included in these subgroups. Overall study results and their limits: Conclusions about previously exposed vaccinees were limited because only six AZD1222 recipients were SARS-CoV-2 seropositive at baseline. Reportedly, almost half of the unique spike-specific TCRs recognized epitopes lying outside the regions that are mutated in the B.1.351 and B.1.1.7 variants. Because no day 14 peak-response samples were available, the repertoires could be characterized only after the peak T cell response. The whole spike protein was spanned by vaccine-associated CD4 TCRs, and dominant responses were seen in regions 160-218 and 743-854. In the small 56-69-year group, the increase in depth fell short of significance, most likely because of low power. Participants were mostly white British, with more females than males. The authors suggested clonal diversity may have been underestimated. A significant rise in spike-specific TCR breadth and depth was observed after two AZD1222 doses relative to day 0 and relative to MenACWY recipients.

The CDR3 regions of human TCRbeta chains were subjected to immunosequencing. Per the source publication's procedure: Repertoire TCRs were checked for matches against a reference library of SARS-CoV-2-specific TCRs that had been generated using the MIRA antigen-specificity platform. Breadth was defined as the fraction of unique TCRs that were SARS-CoV-2-associated, and depth was defined as the fraction of total T cells that were SARS-CoV-2-associated. Each spike-specific TCR was assigned to its reactive spike region and to a CD4 or CD8 class using the MIRA data. Log10-transformed breadth and depth values were compared by one-way ANOVA with Sidak's multiple comparisons tests. TCRdb retrieved this table from immuneACCESS and kept in-frame rearrangements only. Not all clones are present; in checked studies, unresolved V genes account for under half, and no reason is known for the remainder. V and J calls and clone size are those listed in that table; D and trimming were worked out from the DNA. The table for this sample lists roughly 18,000 clones; 60% to 85% of them were counted only once. The ten biggest clones cover 14% of the sample.

Relative to germline, V is 2 bases shorter and J is 8 bases shorter, with 12 bases between their ends. From the germline V gene (reference sequence), CDR1 is LNHDA and CDR2 is SQIVND. Reading from cysteine to phenylalanine, the CDR3 counts 13 amino acids. Just the 39-base CDR3 DNA is kept, in frame starting at base 1. The label giving this sample's time point can be read as: about 28 days (+/-7) after the second vaccine dose. AZD1222 recipients with second doses at about 4 weeks or about 12 weeks were pooled, because spike-specific TCR depth and breadth did not differ between schedules. Vaccinee samples came from UK trials COV001 and COV002, including a single-blind randomized controlled phase 2/3 trial of AZD1222 (ChAdOx1 nCoV-19) in healthy adults. For TCRbeta chain sequencing, PBMC samples from trial participants were taken at day 0 and at day 28 after the second dose.

The TCR originated in an adult who received the AZD1222 COVID-19 vaccine. Sequences were derived from peripheral blood, sampled 28 days after the second AZD1222 dose. The sequence links TRBV19 to TRBJ1-1, with the D gene not clear enough to name. The nucleotide sequence reads TGTGCCAGTAGTATATCGTCAGGAATCGAAGCTTTCTTT. Its coded protein is CASSISSGIEAFF.